The 24 T cell receptor beta chains below all came from one sample that was sequenced in a study of T cell changes during pregnancy in multiple sclerosis. The method was immunoSEQ multiplex PCR; TCRdb's version includes in-frame clones alone and lacks a portion of them. The data contain some 68,000 clones, roughly 94% of them singletons. Sequences were derived from peripheral blood, sampled in the second trimester of pregnancy. These receptors were obtained from a female donor in good health, enrolled as a control in a pregnancy study.

This sequence joins TRBV2 and TRBJ2-7, with a weak D call TRBD1 (5 bases). The CDR3 loop spans 13 amino acids. The ends were cut back, 7 bases at V and 3 bases at J, with 13 bases in the middle. Germline V gene lookup returns CDR1 SNHLY and CDR2 FYNNEI. As DNA, the CDR3 is TGTGCCAGCAAGTTAGAACAGGACTACGAGCAGTACTTC. This codes for CASKLEQDYEQYF.

The chain combines TRBV28 with TRBJ1-1; D is perhaps TRBD1 (5 bases). Germline CDR1 and CDR2: MDHEN and SYDVKM. V gave up 2 bases and J gave up 1 base, with 17 bases separating them. This CDR3 comprises 17 residues. This chain's CDR3 is CASSLSREEFSNTEAFF. CDR3 bases: TGTGCCAGCAGTTTAAGCAGGGAAGAATTTTCGAACACTGAAGCTTTCTTT.

The chain links TRBV9 to TRBJ2-1; D is perhaps TRBD2 (6 bases). Germline CDR1 is SGDLS and CDR2 is YYNGEE. This CDR3 spans 16 amino acids. Trimming removed 0 bases at V and 3 bases at J, with 13 bases between. CDR3 in DNA: TGTGCCAGCAGCGTAGTTGATAGCGGAGACTACAATGAGCAGTTCTTC. Translated, it gives CASSVVDSGDYNEQFF.

This clone showed up just once. The V call is TRBV19, the J call TRBJ1-6; 10 bases match TRBD1. This CDR3 contains 16 residues. V trimming: 6 bases; J trimming: 7 bases; junction bases outside the gene matches: 9. Germline V gives CDR1 LNHDA, CDR2 SQIVND (reference sequence). The CDR3 nucleotides are TGTGCCAGTAGATTACTTGGACAGGGGGAAAATTCACCCCTCCACTTT. Protein product: CASRLLGQGENSPLHF.

This chain links TRBV7-9 with TRBJ2-5; 7 positions agree with TRBD2. Germline CDR1 SEHNR, CDR2 FQNEAQ (reference sequence). The CDR3 is 15 residues long. V gave up 4 bases and J gave up 1 base; unmatched junction bases: 6. CDR3 in amino acids: CASSSQSGTQETQYF. DNA of the CDR3: TGTGCCAGCAGCTCCCAAAGCGGGACCCAAGAGACCCAGTACTTC.

The chain carries TRBV7-9 and TRBJ2-2; TRBD1 matches at 7 bases. Germline V gene sequence: CDR1 SEHNR, CDR2 FQNEAQ (reference sequence). The length of the CDR3 is 16 residues. The V segment lost 3 bases and the J segment 12 bases; nucleotides outside the gene matches: 16. The CDR3 DNA reads TGTGCCAGCAGCTTTCGGGACAGTGGGATTGGGTGGCAGCTGTTTTTT. This sequence encodes CASSFRDSGIGWQLFF.

V is TRBV5-4 and J is TRBJ2-3; TRBD2 agrees at 10 bases. From germline, CDR1 is SGHNT and CDR2 YYREEE (reference sequence). V lost 4 bases and J lost 1; bases outside the gene matches: 3. The CDR3 contains 15 residues. CDR3: CASSQAGGGTDTQYF. Here the CDR3 DNA reads TGTGCCAGCAGCCAAGCGGGAGGGGGCACAGATACGCAGTATTTT.

This clone appeared a few times. This chain's CDR3 is CASSGSYEQYF. The CDR3 region has the DNA TGTGCCAGCAGTGGGAGCTACGAGCAGTACTTC. The rearrangement links TRBV2 to TRBJ2-7; D unresolved. The CDR3 is 11 amino acids. CDR1 and CDR2 (germline): SNHLY, FYNNEI. The V end lost 4 bases, the J end lost 3 bases, and 4 bases lay between the germline ends. Complete variable domain (other parts from reference TRBV2 and TRBJ2-7): EPEVTQTPSHQVTQMGQEVILRCVPISNHLYFYWYRQILGQKVEFLVSFYNNEISEKSEIFDDQFSVERPDGSNFTLKIRSTKLEDSAMYFCASSGSYEQYFGPGTRLTVT.

The rearrangement joins TRBV19 to TRBJ1-4, with no clear D. V lost 5 bases and J lost 6, with 13 bases in between. CDR1 and CDR2 from the germline V gene are LNHDA and SQIVND (reference sequence). This CDR3 contains 14 residues. The CDR3 reads CASSPPRVDEKLFF. As DNA, the CDR3 is TGTGCCAGTAGTCCGCCGAGGGTTGATGAAAAACTGTTTTTT.

V gene TRBV7-6 combines with J gene TRBJ1-2; possible D gene TRBD1, 5 bases. V was clipped by 5 bases and J by 7 bases, with 20 bases between them. Looked up from germline, CDR1 is SGHVS and CDR2 is FNYEAQ. This CDR3 contains 15 residues. The CDR3 is CASSKNTGEFSGYTF. The CDR3 DNA is TGTGCCAGCAGCAAAAATACGGGGGAATTCAGTGGCTACACCTTC.

This chain joins TRBV7-9 and TRBJ1-2; D remains unclear. Trimming took off 4 bases at V and 3 bases at J, with 6 bases between the two ends. From germline, CDR1 is SEHNR and CDR2 FQNEAQ (reference sequence). The CDR3 totals 12 residues. This CDR3 reads CASSSSDYGYTF. CDR3 sequence (DNA): TGTGCCAGCAGCTCCTCAGACTATGGCTACACCTTC.

The J gene is TRBJ2-3, the V gene TRBV5-1, with TRBD2 identical over 8 bases. J was trimmed by 0 bases and V by 1 base; bases with no gene match: 10. CDR1 SGHRS and CDR2 YFSETQ come from the germline V gene. The CDR3 contains 18 residues. The CDR3 DNA is TGCGCCAGCAGCTTGACTAGCGGTGCTGCTTCTAGCACAGATACGCAGTATTTT. This gives the protein CASSLTSGAASSTDTQYF. Looking up the rest from reference TRBV5-1 and TRBJ2-3 gives the full variable domain: KAGVTQTPRYLIKTRGQQVTLSCSPISGHRSVSWYQQTPGQGLQFLFEYFSETQRNKGNFPGRFSGRQFSNSRSEMNVSTLELGDSALYLCASSLTSGAASSTDTQYFGPGTRLTVL.

The chain uses TRBV4-1 and TRBJ2-7, with 7 positions matching TRBD1. Germline CDR1 is MGHRA and CDR2 is YSYEKL. V shed 0 bases, J shed 4 bases, and the junction held 12 bases outside the gene matches. The CDR3 runs 17 residues. The CDR3 DNA reads TGCGCCAGCAGCCAAGATTTTAAGGGGGCCCTTTTGTACGAGCAGTACTTC. It is translated as CASSQDFKGALLYEQYF.

V gene TRBV15 combines with J gene TRBJ2-7; weak D call: TRBD1 (7 bases). The CDR3 runs to 16 residues. Germline CDR1 and CDR2: LNHNV and YYDKDF (reference sequence). Trimming removed 4 bases from V and 7 bases from J, with 23 bases in between. CDR3 in amino acids: CATSTPEEGAMEEQYF. The CDR3 nucleotides are TGTGCCACCAGCACCCCGGAGGAGGGGGCGATGGAAGAGCAGTACTTC.

The chain recombines TRBV2 with TRBJ2-1; TRBD2 might be the D (6 bases). Trimming removed 7 bases from V and 7 bases from J, with 11 bases in between. The CDR3 extends over 12 amino acids. The germline V gene encodes CDR1 SNHLY and CDR2 FYNNEI. The CDR3 loop reads CASTGSPNEQFF. CDR3 bases: TGTGCCAGCACCGGGAGTCCAAATGAGCAGTTCTTC.

The CDR3 DNA follows: TGTGCCATCAGTGAGGGGGGGGAGGGCTCCTACGAGCAGTACTTC. It is translated as CAISEGGEGSYEQYF. The V gene is TRBV10-3, the J gene TRBJ2-7; 7 bases match TRBD2. This CDR3 region has 15 residues. Unmatched junction bases numbered 4, after V lost 2 bases and J lost 0 bases. CDR1 and CDR2 (germline): ENHRY, SYGVKD.

This sequence joins TRBV15 and TRBJ1-5; a weak D match, TRBD1 (5 bases). V dropped 1 base and J dropped 4 bases, with 11 bases sitting between them. The CDR3 spans 15 residues. Germline CDR1 reads LNHNV; CDR2 reads YYDKDF (reference sequence). CDR3 bases: TGTGCCACCAGCAGAGTTGGCAGGGAAAATCAGCCCCAGCATTTT. Translation: CATSRVGRENQPQHF. The full variable domain, its missing parts supplied by reference TRBV15 and TRBJ1-5, is DAMVIQNPRYQVTQFGKPVTLSCSQTLNHNVMYWYQQKSSQAPKLLFHYYDKDFNNEADTPDNFQSRRPNTSFCFLDIRSPGLGDTAMYLCATSRVGRENQPQHFGDGTRLSIL.

The chain joins TRBV30 to TRBJ1-2, with a tentative D call TRBD1 (6 bases). The CDR3 sequence is 16 residues long. V was pared by 4 bases and J by 6 bases, with 24 bases between. Looked up from germline, CDR1 is GTSNPN and CDR2 is SVGIG (reference sequence). The CDR3 is CAWTTRGSGALNGYTF. The CDR3 nucleotides are TGTGCCTGGACCACACGGGGATCAGGGGCGCTCAATGGCTACACCTTC.

The chain combines TRBV5-1 with TRBJ2-1, with 10 nucleotides matching TRBD2. There are 15 residues in the CDR3. Germline trimming cut 2 bases from V and 7 bases from J; bases unmatched to any gene: 6. In germline, CDR1 is SGHRS, CDR2 YFSETQ. The CDR3 here is CASSLRASGGNEQFF. The CDR3 DNA follows: TGCGCCAGCAGCTTAAGGGCTAGCGGGGGAAATGAGCAGTTCTTC.

The V call is TRBV6-5, the J call TRBJ1-1; perhaps TRBD1 as D (6 bases). Germline CDR1 and CDR2: MNHEY and SVGAGI. Trimming stripped 2 bases from V and 0 bases from J, with 10 bases between. CDR3 length: 15 amino acids. The chain's CDR3 is CASSYTGTLNTEAFF. CDR3 DNA sequence: TGTGCCAGCAGTTACACCGGGACACTGAACACTGAAGCTTTCTTT.

The genes are TRBV28 and TRBJ1-2; the D gene is possibly TRBD1 (6 bases). V was cut by 7 bases and J by 4 bases, with 16 bases left in between. The CDR3 contains 14 residues. The germline V gene has CDR1 MDHEN and CDR2 SYDVKM. The CDR3 reads CASTLGARTYGYTF. CDR3 in DNA: TGTGCCAGCACCCTGGGGGCGAGAACCTATGGCTACACCTTC.

This rearrangement joins TRBV6-6 to TRBJ2-1, with 8 bases that match TRBD2. This CDR3 region has 16 residues. Germline loops: CDR1 MNHNY, CDR2 SVGAGI (reference sequence). The V gene end was trimmed by 2 bases and the J gene end by 6 bases; junction bases not matched to a gene: 9. CDR3 region: CASSYRGPREVNEQFF. The CDR3 nucleotides are TGTGCCAGCAGTTACCGCGGTCCGCGGGAGGTCAATGAGCAGTTCTTC.

The chain is built from TRBV11-2 and TRBJ1-1; a weak D match, TRBD1 (5 bases). Trimming removed 1 base from V and 8 bases from J, with 14 bases in between. CDR1 SGHAT and CDR2 FQNNGV come from the germline V gene. The CDR3 has 14 amino acids. CDR3 in amino acids: CASSLGGLMTEAFF. The CDR3, as DNA: TGTGCCAGCAGCTTAGGGGGACTGATGACAGAAGCTTTCTTT.

The genes are TRBV28 and TRBJ2-1, with a weak D call TRBD2 (5 bases). From germline, CDR1 is MDHEN and CDR2 SYDVKM. The ends were cut back, 3 bases at V and 0 bases at J, with 9 bases in the middle. The CDR3 extends over 15 amino acids. For the CDR3, the DNA is TGTGCCAGCAGTTTGGACTCGTACTCCTACAATGAGCAGTTCTTC. Translated: CASSLDSYSYNEQFF.